The source of this T cell receptor beta chain is a study of blood T cell repertoires in COVID-19. Whole-study context: Samples taken during acute and convalescent COVID-19 were collected in the United States, Italy and Spain. In each case, the material was cDNA or gDNA derived from T cells, B-cell-depleted T cells, or PBMCs.

As processed by the authors: From reference gene primer amplification, estimates of nucleated cell counts were derived. Clones were read by immunoSEQ multiplex PCR, and TCRdb kept only the in-frame ones, dropping some. Clonal size and the V and J genes are those of that table, whereas D and trimming came from the DNA. The sample shows over 150,000 clones, approximately 84% of them seen only once. V dropped 1 base and J dropped 5 bases, with 7 bases sitting between them. Germline values: CDR1 SGHKS, CDR2 YYEKEE (reference sequence). This CDR3 contains 12 residues. The sequence was obtained from a man between 35 and 55 years old with acute or convalescent COVID-19. Specimen: peripheral blood. This chain uses TRBV5-5 with TRBJ2-7, with no clear D. For the CDR3, the DNA is TGTGCCAGCAGCTTGTTCGTCGACGAGCAGTACTTC. It yields the protein CASSLFVDEQYF.